These 9 T cell receptor beta chains share one sample of origin, sequenced in a study of blood T cell repertoires in COVID-19 (TCRdb year 2020). The library was obtained by the immunoSEQ multiplex PCR assay. TCRdb obtained this table from immuneACCESS and retained in-frame rearrangements with V and J assigned. These tables miss some clones; where compared with another copy, unresolved V genes account for less than half of the shortfall, and the remainder is unexplained. The sample yields 50,000 to 65,000 clones; 82% were counted once. The ten largest make up less than 25% of the sample. Input material: peripheral blood. These receptors all stem from a woman in her fifties or sixties with acute or convalescent COVID-19.

V usage is TRBV27 and J usage is TRBJ2-3; D remains unclear. Looked up from germline, CDR1 is MNHEY and CDR2 is SMNVEV (reference sequence). The germline V and J ends were trimmed by 5 bases and 0 bases, with 15 bases remaining between them. This CDR3 is 16 amino acids long. This chain's CDR3 is CASSKEETGSTDTQYF. The CDR3 coding sequence is TGTGCCAGCAGTAAAGAAGAGACTGGGAGCACAGATACGCAGTATTTT.

V usage is TRBV19 and J usage is TRBJ1-1, with 7 bases matching TRBD1. The V gene end was trimmed by 8 bases and the J gene end by 1 base; junction bases not matched to a gene: 10. The CDR3 loop spans 15 amino acids. Germline V gives CDR1 LNHDA, CDR2 SQIVND (reference sequence). CDR3 in DNA: TGTGCCAGTGAGTTAGGGGACAGCCGGAACACTGAAGCTTTCTTT. Protein sequence: CASELGDSRNTEAFF.

This clone was seen only once. The chain is built from TRBV27 and TRBJ1-2, with 7 bases identical to TRBD1. The length of the CDR3 is 16 residues. Per germline, CDR1 MNHEY and CDR2 SMNVEV (reference sequence). V trimming: 4 bases; J trimming: 0 bases; junction bases outside the gene matches: 8. In nucleotides, the CDR3 is TGTGCCAGCAGTTCGTGGCTGGGACAGCCTAACTATGGCTACACCTTC. This translates into CASSSWLGQPNYGYTF.

The genes are TRBV6-5 and TRBJ2-1; TRBD2 agrees at 8 bases. The CDR3 consists of 14 residues. V shed 5 bases, J shed 7 bases, and the junction held 7 bases outside the gene matches. The V gene's germline CDR1 is MNHEY and CDR2 SVGAGI. This chain's CDR3 is CASSPGLASNEQFF. CDR3 DNA: TGTGCCAGCAGTCCCGGACTAGCTTCGAATGAGCAGTTCTTC.

V gene TRBV2 combines with J gene TRBJ1-1; D remains unclear. Germline V gene data show CDR1 as SNHLY and CDR2 as FYNNEI. V was trimmed by 5 bases and J by 0 bases, leaving 7 bases between them. This CDR3 spans 13 amino acids. The CDR3 DNA sequence: TGTGCCAGCAGTACAGAAATGAACACTGAAGCTTTCTTT. Amino acid sequence: CASSTEMNTEAFF.

V is TRBV5-4 and J is TRBJ1-1, with D possibly TRBD1 on 6 matching bases. The CDR3 has 14 residues. Per the germline V gene, CDR1 is SGHNT and CDR2 is YYREEE (reference sequence). V dropped 4 bases and J dropped 4 bases, with 14 bases sitting between them. The CDR3 DNA reads TGTGCCAGCAGCCCGCGAGGGGGACGCACTGAAGCTTTCTTT. It yields the protein CASSPRGGRTEAFF. The whole variable domain, remainder taken from reference TRBV5-4 and TRBJ1-1, is ETGVTQSPTHLIKTRGQQVTLRCSSQSGHNTVSWYQQALGQGPQFIFQYYREEENGRGNFPPRFSGLQFPNYSSELNVNALELDDSALYLCASSPRGGRTEAFFGQGTRLTVV.

The chain combines TRBV27 with TRBJ1-1; tentative D call: TRBD1 (5 bases). Germline values: CDR1 MNHEY, CDR2 SMNVEV (reference sequence). The CDR3 consists of 12 residues. Trimming pared 6 bases from V and 1 base from J, leaving 6 bases between. The CDR3 nucleotides read TGTGCCAGCAGGGGGGGGAACACTGAAGCTTTCTTT. It yields the protein CASRGGNTEAFF.

The table lists this clone with a count of one. CDR3 protein: CASRPRESPEAFF. CDR3 DNA: TGTGCCAGCAGACCCAGGGAAAGTCCTGAAGCTTTCTTT. This chain uses TRBV27 with TRBJ1-1, with D perhaps TRBD1 (5 bases). The CDR3 is 13 residues long. V lost 6 bases and J lost 6, with 14 bases in between. Germline assignment: CDR1 MNHEY and CDR2 SMNVEV (reference sequence).

The genes are TRBV27 and TRBJ2-7; D gene uncertain. Germline V lookup: CDR1 MNHEY, CDR2 SMNVEV (reference sequence). This CDR3 comprises 14 residues. V was clipped by 3 bases and J by 0 bases, with 9 bases between them. The CDR3 nucleotides read TGTGCCAGCAGTTTTAGTTCAGGCTCCTACGAGCAGTACTTC. Its translation is CASSFSSGSYEQYF.